These 14 T cell receptor beta chains came from one sample sequenced in a study of OX40 agonist ivuxolimab in advanced cancers. The repertoire was sequenced with immunoSEQ multiplex PCR; TCRdb's copy has only in-frame clones and lacks some. There are over 40,000 clones in the sample; roughly 86% occur only once, and roughly 3.9% lies in the top ten. This specimen consisted of CD4+ or CD8+ T cells sorted from blood, obtained in a trial of the OX40 agonist ivuxolimab. The source is an adult with an advanced solid tumor such as melanoma, head and neck, liver or kidney cancer.

The J gene is TRBJ1-6, the V gene TRBV19; D is possibly TRBD1 (6 bases). Germline lookup yields CDR1 LNHDA and CDR2 SQIVND (reference sequence). The germline V and J ends were trimmed by 8 bases and 7 bases, with 15 bases remaining between them. The CDR3 is 14 residues long. This chain's CDR3 is CASQLGTLNSPLHF. CDR3 sequence (DNA): TGTGCCAGTCAATTAGGGACACTAAATTCACCCCTCCACTTT.

The CDR3 loop reads CASSLAGTDMNTEAFF. Here the CDR3 DNA reads TGTGCCAGCAGTTTGGCCGGGACAGACATGAACACTGAAGCTTTCTTT. The chain couples TRBV28 to TRBJ1-1; TRBD1 aligns across 7 bases. V shed 3 bases and J 0 bases; nucleotides not matched to a gene: 7. The CDR3 loop spans 16 amino acids. Per germline, CDR1 MDHEN and CDR2 SYDVKM.

The count of this clone is one. The CDR3 here is CASSLFRLSLRQTRLHTNTGELFF. The DNA for the CDR3 is TGTGCCAGCAGTTTATTCCGACTCTCGCTTCGCCAAACTCGCCTACATACGAACACCGGGGAGCTGTTTTTT. The rearrangement joins TRBV27 to TRBJ2-2; no reliable D call. The CDR3 has 24 residues. Between the trimmed V and J ends, which lost 1 base and 0 bases, there was a span of 33 bases. The germline V gene has CDR1 MNHEY and CDR2 SMNVEV (reference sequence).

V gene TRBV7-2 combines with J gene TRBJ2-5; tentatively, D is TRBD1 (7 bases). This CDR3 region has 14 residues. The germline V gene has CDR1 SGHTA and CDR2 FQGNSA. The ends were cut back, 8 bases at V and 3 bases at J, with 16 bases in the middle. The chain's CDR3 is CASGGTVVEETQYF. In DNA, the CDR3 is TGTGCCAGCGGGGGGACAGTAGTTGAAGAGACCCAGTACTTC.

This rearrangement joins TRBV11-2 to TRBJ2-5; 11 nucleotides match TRBD2. V gave up 7 bases and J gave up 4 bases; unmatched junction bases: 8. Germline V gene lookup returns CDR1 SGHAT and CDR2 FQNNGV. This CDR3 has 15 residues. CDR3 loop: CASTQLAGVVETQYF. Here the CDR3 DNA reads TGTGCCAGCACCCAACTAGCGGGAGTTGTAGAGACCCAGTACTTC.

The V gene is TRBV6-1, the J gene TRBJ2-7; 10 positions agree with TRBD2. Germline CDR1 and CDR2: MNHNS and SASEGT. The CDR3 sequence is 14 residues long. J was trimmed by 1 base and V by 7 bases; bases with no gene match: 4. The CDR3 DNA follows: TGTGCCAGCAATCCGGGACTAGCGTCCTACGAGCAGTACTTC. Translating gives CASNPGLASYEQYF.

The V gene is TRBV5-4, the J gene TRBJ2-7, with D perhaps TRBD2 (5 bases). The V and J ends lost 0 bases and 1 base respectively, with 11 bases between them. Germline V gives CDR1 SGHNT, CDR2 YYREEE (reference sequence). The CDR3 consists of 15 residues. The CDR3 DNA is TGTGCCAGCAGCTTGGGGGCGGGCCTGTCCTACGAGCAGTACTTC. Its protein product is CASSLGAGLSYEQYF.

The rearrangement links TRBV7-3 to TRBJ1-3; 9 nucleotides match TRBD1. The CDR3 runs to 15 residues. Unmatched junction bases numbered 5, after V lost 5 bases and J lost 3 bases. The germline gives CDR1 SGHTA, CDR2 FQGTGA. The CDR3 DNA reads TGTGCCAGCAGCCTACAGGGGGCGGTTGGAAACACCATATATTTT. Its protein product is CASSLQGAVGNTIYF.

The V and J genes are TRBV6-5 and TRBJ1-4, with 7 bases identical to TRBD1. This CDR3 comprises 13 residues. CDR1 and CDR2 from the germline V gene are MNHEY and SVGAGI. Trimming removed 7 bases from V and 7 bases from J; junction bases left unmatched: 6. The CDR3: CASTSGGSEKLFF. The CDR3 region has the DNA TGTGCCAGCACCTCAGGGGGGAGTGAAAAACTGTTTTTT.

The chain recombines TRBV18 with TRBJ2-7, with a tentative D call TRBD1 (5 bases). The germline V gene has CDR1 KGHSH and CDR2 LQKENI. Trimming cost V 3 bases and J 3 bases, with 6 bases left between them. This CDR3 is 12 amino acids long. The CDR3, as DNA: TGTGCCAGCTCACCCGACAGCTACGAGCAGTACTTC. This codes for CASSPDSYEQYF. Supplemented by reference TRBV18 and TRBJ2-7, the full variable domain reads NAGVMQNPRHLVRRRGQEARLRCSPMKGHSHVYWYRQLPEEGLKFMVYLQKENIIDESGMPKERFSAEFPKEGPSILRIQQVVRGDSAAYFCASSPDSYEQYFGPGTRLTVT.

The chain uses TRBV14 and TRBJ2-7; a possible D gene is TRBD1 (5 bases). Germline V gives CDR1 SGHDN, CDR2 FVKESK. CDR3 size: 15 residues. V was pared by 5 bases and J by 3 bases, with 17 bases between. CDR3 amino acids: CASSSRTRSFYEQYF. The DNA for the CDR3 is TGTGCCAGCAGCTCCCGGACACGGAGCTTCTACGAGCAGTACTTC.

The J gene is TRBJ2-7, the V gene TRBV18, with 11 positions matching TRBD2. The germline CDR1 and CDR2 sequences are KGHSH and LQKENI. This CDR3 contains 16 residues. Unmatched junction bases numbered 6, after V lost 0 bases and J lost 5 bases. The CDR3 loop reads CASSPPSSGRRNEQYF. The CDR3, as DNA: TGTGCCAGCTCACCACCGTCTAGCGGGAGGAGGAACGAGCAGTACTTC.

CDR3 DNA: TGTGCCAGCAGCCGACAGTACGAGCAGTACTTC. Translation: CASSRQYEQYF. The gene calls are TRBV6-6 and TRBJ2-7; a weak D match, TRBD1 (5 bases). This CDR3 spans 11 amino acids. Trimming took off 6 bases at V and 4 bases at J, with 7 bases between the two ends. The germline V gene encodes CDR1 MNHNY and CDR2 SVGAGI (reference sequence).

The J gene is TRBJ2-2, the V gene TRBV6-4; the D gene is possibly TRBD1 (5 bases). The V end lost 7 bases, the J end lost 2 bases, and 11 bases lay between the germline ends. CDR1 and CDR2 (germline): MRHNA, SNTAGT. CDR3 size: 14 residues. CDR3 coding DNA: TGTGCCAGCAAGGCAGGGCATAACACCGGGGAGCTGTTTTTT. As protein: CASKAGHNTGELFF.